These 24 T cell receptor beta chains share one sample of origin, sequenced in a study of blood T cell repertoires in COVID-19. Repertoires were generated with immunoSEQ multiplex PCR, while TCRdb's copy carries only in-frame clones and drops some. The table has over 150,000 clones, roughly 89% seen once. The sequenced material came from peripheral blood. These receptors all stem from a man aged 45-65 years with acute or convalescent COVID-19.

Turning to this clone: At the DNA level, this CDR3 is encoded by other sequences in the same sample as well. V is TRBV7-9 and J is TRBJ2-5; 8 bases map to TRBD1. The V segment lost 0 bases and the J segment 1 base; nucleotides outside the gene matches: 1. The CDR3 covers 15 residues. The germline CDR1 and CDR2 sequences are SEHNR and FQNEAQ (reference sequence). CDR3 sequence (DNA): TGTGCCAGCAGCTTAGCCGGGACAGGCCAAGAGACCCAGTACTTC. Its translation is CASSLAGTGQETQYF.

This clone showed up just a few times. The chain carries TRBV27 and TRBJ2-3; 7 nucleotides match TRBD1. The CDR3 loop spans 14 amino acids. CDR1 is MNHEY and CDR2 is SMNVEV in the germline V gene (reference sequence). V shed 3 bases, J shed 5 bases, and the junction held 5 bases outside the gene matches. For the CDR3, the DNA is TGTGCCAGCAGTTTGTACAGGGGAGTAGATACGCAGTATTTT. Translated: CASSLYRGVDTQYF.

In this sample, this clone turned up a few times. The chain has TRBV19 and TRBJ1-5, with 9 bases identical to TRBD1. The V gene end was trimmed by 6 bases and the J gene end by 0 bases; junction bases not matched to a gene: 9. Germline V CDR1 and CDR2: LNHDA, SQIVND (reference sequence). CDR3 length: 17 amino acids. The CDR3 bases are TGTGCCAGTAGGGTCCGGACAGGGGCGATTAGCAATCAGCCCCAGCATTTT. Encoded protein: CASRVRTGAISNQPQHF.

The chain is built from TRBV5-8 and TRBJ1-3, with 8 bases that match TRBD1. CDR3 size: 15 residues. Per germline, CDR1 SGHTS and CDR2 YDEGEE. V gave up 4 bases and J gave up 3 bases; unmatched junction bases: 6. DNA of the CDR3: TGTGCCAGCAGCCTGACAGGGGCTTATGGAAACACCATATATTTT. It specifies CASSLTGAYGNTIYF. Variable domain in full (rest from reference TRBV5-8 and TRBJ1-3): EAGVTQSPTHLIKTRGQQATLRCSPISGHTSVYWYQQALGLGLQFLLWYDEGEERNRGNFPPRFSGRQFPNYSSELNVNALELEDSALYLCASSLTGAYGNTIYFGEGSWLTVV.

CDR3 sequence (DNA): TGTGCCAGCAGCGTTGGGCTAGCCAAAAACATTCAGTACTTC. It specifies CASSVGLAKNIQYF. This chain links TRBV9 with TRBJ2-4, with D unresolved. Germline loops: CDR1 SGDLS, CDR2 YYNGEE. This CDR3 region has 14 residues. V gave up 2 bases and J gave up 0 bases, with 6 bases separating them.

V usage is TRBV5-1 and J usage is TRBJ2-1; TRBD2 matches 10 bases. The germline V gene encodes CDR1 SGHRS and CDR2 YFSETQ. The CDR3 runs 16 residues. Trimming cost V 0 bases and J 3 bases; bases outside gene matches: 3. The CDR3 coding sequence is TGCGCCAGCAGCTTGGAGGCTAGCGGGGGCTACAATGAGCAGTTCTTC. Translation: CASSLEASGGYNEQFF.

The genes are TRBV9 and TRBJ2-3, with 7 bases identical to TRBD2. The CDR3 runs to 16 residues. With V trimmed by 4 bases and J by 2 bases, 10 bases remained unmatched. Germline CDR1 is SGDLS and CDR2 is YYNGEE. The CDR3 region is CASSPPGLAATDTQYF. The CDR3 DNA reads TGTGCCAGCAGCCCCCCTGGGCTAGCGGCCACAGATACGCAGTATTTT. Full variable domain (outside the CDR3, taken from reference TRBV9 and TRBJ2-3): DSGVTQTPKHLITATGQRVTLRCSPRSGDLSVYWYQQSLDQGLQFLIQYYNGEERAKGNILERFSAQQFPDLHSELNLSSLELGDSALYFCASSPPGLAATDTQYFGPGTRLTVL.

A single count supports this clone. The CDR3 nucleotides read TGTGCCAGCAGCGCGAGCCTCCCCGGGGTAGCAAACCAAGAGACCCAGTACTTC. Encoded protein: CASSASLPGVANQETQYF. The gene calls are TRBV7-2 and TRBJ2-5; possibly TRBD2 for D (5 bases). Deletions cut 5 bases from V and 0 bases from J, with 22 bases between. Germline V gives CDR1 SGHTA, CDR2 FQGNSA. The length of the CDR3 is 18 residues.

This chain joins TRBV19 and TRBJ1-3; 7 nucleotides agree with TRBD1. V gave up 5 bases and J gave up 1 base; unmatched junction bases: 20. The CDR3 totals 20 residues. Germline values: CDR1 LNHDA, CDR2 SQIVND (reference sequence). The CDR3 reads CASSAPPTGTETLSGNTIYF. DNA of the CDR3: TGTGCCAGTAGTGCCCCACCGACAGGGACCGAAACTTTGTCTGGAAACACCATATATTTT.

V usage is TRBV28 and J usage is TRBJ2-3; possibly TRBD2 for D (6 bases). CDR1 MDHEN and CDR2 SYDVKM come from the germline V gene. The CDR3 has 15 residues. Trimming stripped 3 bases from V and 3 bases from J, with 13 bases between. DNA of the CDR3: TGTGCCAGCAGTTTTCGGGGGAAAGGGACAGATACGCAGTATTTT. Translation gives CASSFRGKGTDTQYF.

The chain combines TRBV15 with TRBJ1-6, with D perhaps matching TRBD1 (5 bases). CDR3 size: 17 residues. The germline V and J ends were trimmed by 2 bases and 8 bases, with 19 bases remaining between them. CDR1 and CDR2 from the germline V gene are LNHNV and YYDKDF (reference sequence). CDR3 protein: CATSRLISQGVDSPLHF. The CDR3 DNA reads TGTGCCACCAGCAGACTAATTTCCCAGGGTGTCGATTCACCCCTCCACTTT. Supplemented by reference TRBV15 and TRBJ1-6, the full variable domain reads DAMVIQNPRYQVTQFGKPVTLSCSQTLNHNVMYWYQQKSSQAPKLLFHYYDKDFNNEADTPDNFQSRRPNTSFCFLDIRSPGLGDTAMYLCATSRLISQGVDSPLHFGNGTRLTVT.

This sequence joins TRBV6-6 and TRBJ1-5, with a weak D call TRBD1 (5 bases). The CDR3 extends over 15 amino acids. Per germline, CDR1 MNHNY and CDR2 SVGAGI (reference sequence). The germline V and J ends were trimmed by 5 bases and 0 bases, with 11 bases remaining between them. The chain's CDR3 is CASSKRQSSNQPQHF. CDR3 DNA sequence: TGTGCCAGCAGTAAACGACAGAGTAGCAATCAGCCCCAGCATTTT.

The chain uses TRBV11-2 and TRBJ2-7; D remains ambiguous. V was clipped by 0 bases and J by 5 bases, with 5 bases between them. Germline values: CDR1 SGHAT, CDR2 FQNNGV. The CDR3 has 12 amino acids. The CDR3 region has the DNA TGTGCCAGCAGCTTAGAAGACAACGAGCAGTACTTC. The encoded protein is CASSLEDNEQYF.

The chain links TRBV28 to TRBJ1-2, with TRBD1 matching over 8 bases. Unmatched junction bases numbered 5, after V lost 3 bases and J lost 8 bases. The length of the CDR3 is 13 residues. The germline V gene has CDR1 MDHEN and CDR2 SYDVKM. The CDR3 here is CASSFQGAKGYTF. CDR3 bases: TGTGCCAGCAGTTTTCAGGGGGCTAAAGGCTACACCTTC.

The chain uses TRBV11-2 and TRBJ2-7, with D possibly being TRBD1 (8 bases). Per the germline V gene, CDR1 is SGHAT and CDR2 is FQNNGV. Deletions cut 4 bases from V and 2 bases from J, with 15 bases between. This CDR3 is 15 amino acids long. The CDR3 loop is CASSSTGGGTYEQYF. The CDR3 coding sequence is TGTGCCAGCAGCTCTACAGGGGGGGGAACCTACGAGCAGTACTTC. Full variable domain (outside the CDR3, taken from reference TRBV11-2 and TRBJ2-7): EAGVAQSPRYKIIEKRQSVAFWCNPISGHATLYWYQQILGQGPKLLIQFQNNGVVDDSQLPKDRFSAERLKGVDSTLKIQPAKLEDSAVYLCASSSTGGGTYEQYFGPGTRLTVT.

The chain carries TRBV19 and TRBJ2-1, with TRBD2 matching over 12 bases. The V gene end was trimmed by 4 bases and the J gene end by 15 bases; junction bases not matched to a gene: 13. Per the germline V gene, CDR1 is LNHDA and CDR2 is SQIVND (reference sequence). This CDR3 contains 15 residues. CDR3 in DNA: TGTGCCAGTAGTAGACAGGGACTAGCGGGTGGGGAGAGGTTCTTC. Protein: CASSRQGLAGGERFF.

This chain joins TRBV4-1 and TRBJ1-6, with 8 positions matching TRBD1. Germline V gene data show CDR1 as MGHRA and CDR2 as YSYEKL. The CDR3 consists of 17 residues. The V segment lost 0 bases and the J segment 11 bases; nucleotides outside the gene matches: 12. The CDR3 sequence is CASSQDWGQDLFAPLHF. Here the CDR3 DNA reads TGCGCCAGCAGCCAAGATTGGGGACAGGACCTTTTTGCACCCCTCCACTTT.

There are a few counts of this clone. The V and J genes are TRBV11-2 and TRBJ2-2; the match to TRBD2 covers 7 bases. CDR1 and CDR2 from the germline V gene are SGHAT and FQNNGV. V lost 2 bases, J lost 1 base, and 13 bases stayed unmatched. The CDR3 extends over 19 amino acids. The chain's CDR3 is CASSLSPLRGIKNTGELFF. The CDR3 DNA reads as TGTGCCAGCAGCTTAAGCCCCCTGCGGGGGATCAAGAACACCGGGGAGCTGTTTTTT.

This clone was seen a few times. V gene TRBV13 combines with J gene TRBJ2-1; 13 positions match TRBD2. CDR1 and CDR2 from the germline V gene are PRHDT and FYEKMQ (reference sequence). This CDR3 region has 15 residues. Trimming removed 5 bases from V and 7 bases from J; junction bases left unmatched: 5. The CDR3 loop is CASSPTSGRLNEQFF. The CDR3 DNA reads as TGTGCCAGCAGCCCGACTAGCGGGAGGCTAAATGAGCAGTTCTTC.

The chain employs TRBV10-2 and TRBJ1-5; TRBD1 aligns across 11 bases. CDR1 and CDR2 (germline): WSHSY, SAAADI. The V segment lost 5 bases and the J segment 0 bases; nucleotides outside the gene matches: 6. The CDR3 is 17 residues long. Written as DNA, the CDR3 is TGCGCCAGCAGTCCGGGACAGGGGGATTATAGCAATCAGCCCCAGCATTTT. Translation gives CASSPGQGDYSNQPQHF.

The chain employs TRBV25-1 and TRBJ2-3; 7 bases line up with TRBD1. V was pared by 5 bases and J by 2 bases, with 7 bases of the junction left unmatched. The CDR3 spans 15 residues. Germline loops: CDR1 MGHDK, CDR2 SYGVNS. The CDR3 nucleotides read TGTGCCAGCAGTCGACAGGGTCTTGTCACAGATACGCAGTATTTT. The encoded protein is CASSRQGLVTDTQYF. Combining the CDR3 with reference TRBV25-1 and TRBJ2-3 gives the whole variable domain EADIYQTPRYLVIGTGKKITLECSQTMGHDKMYWYQQDPGMELHLIHYSYGVNSTEKGDLSSESTVSRIRTEHFPLTLESARPSHTSQYLCASSRQGLVTDTQYFGPGTRLTVL.

This rearrangement joins TRBV7-8 to TRBJ2-3, with 11 bases lining up with TRBD2. The CDR3 contains 17 residues. V gave up 7 bases and J gave up 1 base; unmatched junction bases: 10. In germline, CDR1 is SGHVS, CDR2 FQNEAQ. As DNA, the CDR3 is TGTGCCAGCAAGACTAGCGGGGAACATCGCGGCACAGATACGCAGTATTTT. This codes for CASKTSGEHRGTDTQYF.

This chain links TRBV5-1 with TRBJ1-6; 7 nucleotides align to TRBD1. This CDR3 is 15 amino acids long. Trimming cost V 0 bases and J 8 bases; bases outside gene matches: 5. Looked up from germline, CDR1 is SGHRS and CDR2 is YFSETQ. The CDR3 is CASSLAGTAYSPLHF. The DNA for the CDR3 is TGCGCCAGCAGCTTGGCCGGGACAGCTTATTCACCCCTCCACTTT.

The count of this clone is one. As DNA, the CDR3 is TGCGCCAGCAGTCAATCGGGGGGACCCTACGAGCAGTACGTC. This codes for CASSQSGGPYEQYV. This chain uses TRBV23-1 with TRBJ2-7, with D possibly being TRBD2 (6 bases). TRBV23-1 has ORF status, its function being uncertain. This CDR3 has 14 residues. Trimming took off 0 bases at V and 2 bases at J, with 8 bases between the two ends.